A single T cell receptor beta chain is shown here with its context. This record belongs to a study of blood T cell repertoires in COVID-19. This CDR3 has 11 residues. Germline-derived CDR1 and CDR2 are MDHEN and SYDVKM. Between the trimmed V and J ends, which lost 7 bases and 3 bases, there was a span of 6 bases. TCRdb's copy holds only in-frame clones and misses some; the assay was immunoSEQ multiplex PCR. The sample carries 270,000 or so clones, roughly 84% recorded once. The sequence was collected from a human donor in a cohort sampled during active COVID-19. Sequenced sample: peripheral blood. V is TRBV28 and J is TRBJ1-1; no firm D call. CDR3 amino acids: CASKLYTEAFF. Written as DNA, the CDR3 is TGTGCCAGCAAATTATACACTGAAGCTTTCTTT.